Shown below are 22 T cell receptor beta chains from a single sample sequenced in a study of cytomegalovirus exposure and HLA in healthy donors. PCR primers comprised 60 Vbeta and 13 Jbeta primers. The protocol was immunoSEQ multiplex PCR, while the TCRdb copy is restricted to in-frame clones and leaves out a portion. Of 90,000 or so clones listed, 60% to 80% are singletons. The sequenced sample was PBMCs. These TCRs come from a woman between 50 and 59 years old in good health and CMV-seropositive.

The chain links TRBV25-1 to TRBJ1-1; 9 bases are a match to TRBD1. V was clipped by 8 bases and J by 12 bases; unmatched bases: 7. The CDR3 is made up of 11 amino acids. In germline, CDR1 is MGHDK, CDR2 SYGVNS. Here the CDR3 DNA reads TGTGCCAGCGGTCCGGACAGGGGATCTTTCTTT. This codes for CASGPDRGSFF.

This clone qualifies as medium-sized. The V call is TRBV2, the J call TRBJ1-4, with 11 bases identical to TRBD1. Trimming removed 1 base from V and 9 bases from J; junction bases left unmatched: 4. This CDR3 has 15 residues. Germline V lookup: CDR1 SNHLY, CDR2 FYNNEI. CDR3 sequence (DNA): TGTGCCAGCAGTGAAGAAGGGACAGGGGGGCAAAAACTGTTTTTT. Translation gives CASSEEGTGGQKLFF.

V is TRBV5-1 and J is TRBJ2-7; 11 bases match TRBD2. The V gene's germline CDR1 is SGHRS and CDR2 YFSETQ. This CDR3 comprises 16 residues. After removal of 0 bases from V and 4 bases from J, the junction contained 6 bases not matched to a gene. CDR3 in amino acids: CASSLDSSGGRYEQYF. In DNA form, the CDR3 reads TGCGCCAGCAGCTTGGATTCTAGCGGGGGGAGGTACGAGCAGTACTTC.

V usage is TRBV29-1 and J usage is TRBJ2-1, with a weak D call TRBD1 (5 bases). The V and J ends lost 4 bases and 4 bases respectively, with 8 bases between them. The CDR3 is 12 amino acids. Looked up from germline, CDR1 is SQVTM and CDR2 is ANQGSEA. In DNA form, the CDR3 reads TGCAGCGTTGTCCAGGGATACAATGAGCAGTTCTTC. This translates into CSVVQGYNEQFF.

This sequence joins TRBV30 and TRBJ2-6, with a tentative D call TRBD1 (6 bases). Trimming shortened V by 4 bases and J by 0 bases, and 13 bases separated the two germline ends. The CDR3 loop spans 16 amino acids. Germline V CDR1 and CDR2: GTSNPN, SVGIG (reference sequence). The CDR3 bases are TGTGCCTGGAACGCTAGGGGGAGCTCTGGGGCCAACGTCCTGACTTTC. Translation gives CAWNARGSSGANVLTF.

The chain has TRBV9 and TRBJ2-5, with 9 bases lining up with TRBD1. Near its end, the DNA agrees better with TRBJ2-7, so the J call may be wrong. The germline V gene encodes CDR1 SGDLS and CDR2 YYNGEE. This CDR3 contains 16 residues. In DNA, the CDR3 is TGTGCCAGCAGCGTAGTTGTGAGGGGACAGGGCCACGAGCAGTACTTC. Translating it yields CASSVVVRGQGHEQYF.

The sample holds a few counts of this clone. Other DNA sequences in this sample translate to the same CDR3. The DNA for the CDR3 is TGTGCCAGCAGCTTAGAGGGAGGAGGAAATTCACCCCTCCACTTT. Translated: CASSLEGGGNSPLHF. The chain uses TRBV7-2 and TRBJ1-6, with D unclear. The CDR3 sequence is 15 residues long. Germline V gene sequence: CDR1 SGHTA, CDR2 FQGNSA. Trimming left V 1 base short and J 7 bases short, with 11 bases between. Supplemented by reference TRBV7-2 and TRBJ1-6, the full variable domain reads GAGVSQSPSNKVTEKGKDVELRCDPISGHTALYWYRQSLGQGLEFLIYFQGNSAPDKSGLPSDRFSAERTGGSVSTLTIQRTQQEDSAVYLCASSLEGGGNSPLHFGNGTRLTVT.

This chain links TRBV10-3 with TRBJ1-2; D is unresolved. Trimming took 1 base from V and 5 from J, leaving 8 bases between them. Germline values: CDR1 ENHRY, CDR2 SYGVKD. The CDR3 consists of 13 residues. The CDR3 sequence: CAISELVTYGYTF. The CDR3 DNA sequence: TGTGCCATCAGTGAGTTAGTTACGTATGGCTACACCTTC.

The chain uses TRBV2 and TRBJ1-2, with 7 bases aligning to TRBD1. The germline V gene has CDR1 SNHLY and CDR2 FYNNEI. There are 11 residues in the CDR3. Trimming removed 8 bases from V and 4 bases from J; junction bases left unmatched: 1. The CDR3 region has the DNA TGTGCCAGCGGACAGGCCTATGGCTACACCTTC. Translating gives CASGQAYGYTF.

The chain links TRBV27 to TRBJ2-3, with 7 bases aligning to TRBD1. CDR1 and CDR2 (germline): MNHEY, SMNVEV (reference sequence). This CDR3 comprises 13 residues. Losses at the gene ends were 5 bases for V and 8 bases for J; bases not matched to a gene: 7. In DNA form, the CDR3 reads TGTGCCAGCAGTCCACGGACAGGCGGTACGCAGTATTTT. Translating gives CASSPRTGGTQYF.

This chain uses TRBV18 with TRBJ2-6, with no clear D. Germline CDR1 is KGHSH and CDR2 is LQKENI. The CDR3 totals 13 residues. V gave up 3 bases and J gave up 3 bases, with 3 bases separating them. DNA of the CDR3: TGTGCCAGCTCACCTCTTGGGGCCAACGTCCTGACTTTC. It is translated as CASSPLGANVLTF.

This clone was observed a few times. V is TRBV19 and J is TRBJ2-2; D is perhaps TRBD1 (6 bases). The germline gives CDR1 LNHDA, CDR2 SQIVND (reference sequence). CDR3 size: 15 residues. V was pared by 3 bases and J by 0 bases, with 8 bases between. The CDR3 DNA reads TGTGCCAGTAGTATTGGGACACCGAACACCGGGGAGCTGTTTTTT. Translating gives CASSIGTPNTGELFF.

This chain links TRBV5-5 with TRBJ1-5; possibly TRBD1 for D (5 bases). The V and J ends lost 1 base and 2 bases respectively, with 10 bases between them. This CDR3 is built from 15 residues. CDR1 is SGHKS, CDR2 YYEKEE, per germline (reference sequence). CDR3 DNA: TGTGCCAGCAGCTTGATGACAGTAGGCAATCAGCCCCAGCATTTT. Its protein is CASSLMTVGNQPQHF.

This sequence joins TRBV11-2 and TRBJ1-3; weak D call: TRBD1 (5 bases). Germline V gene sequence: CDR1 SGHAT, CDR2 FQNNGV. V was shortened by 7 bases and J by 1 base, with 11 bases between the two germline ends. This CDR3 is 14 amino acids long. Here the CDR3 reads CASTQGRSGNTIYF. In DNA, the CDR3 is TGTGCCAGCACCCAGGGTCGGTCTGGAAACACCATATATTTT.

The CDR3 region is CASSLQVVDSPLHF. CDR3 nucleotides: TGTGCCAGCAGCTTGCAGGTCGTGGATTCACCCCTCCACTTT. V is TRBV5-6 and J is TRBJ1-6; D remains ambiguous. The CDR3 extends over 14 amino acids. V was pared by 1 base and J by 8 bases, with 10 bases between. The germline CDR1 and CDR2 sequences are SGHDT and YYEEEE.

Points on this clone: A read error may account for a junction end that differs from germline. The V and J genes are TRBV6-1 and TRBJ2-7, with a tentative D call TRBD2 (5 bases). Germline V CDR1 and CDR2: MNHNS, SASEGT. This CDR3 spans 13 amino acids. For the CDR3, the DNA is TGCGCCAGCACCCTAGGGCCCGTTGGGGAGCAATACTTC. Translating it yields CASTLGPVGEQYF.

This clone appeared a single time. The chain links TRBV30 to TRBJ1-1; TRBD1 matches at 9 bases. The CDR3 consists of 12 residues. The trim removed 7 bases at V and 12 bases at J, leaving 12 bases unmatched. The germline gives CDR1 GTSNPN, CDR2 SVGIG (reference sequence). The CDR3 region has the DNA TGTGCCTCCTCCCCGGGAGGGACAGGGACTTTCTTT. This translates into CASSPGGTGTFF.

V and J are TRBV10-3 and TRBJ1-2; TRBD1 might be the D (5 bases). From germline, CDR1 is ENHRY and CDR2 SYGVKD. This CDR3 contains 13 residues. The V end was cut by 2 bases, the J end by 5 bases, with 9 bases between. The CDR3 loop reads CAISEATGYGYTF. The CDR3 nucleotides read TGTGCCATCAGTGAGGCAACAGGTTATGGCTACACCTTC.

The chain has TRBV6-1 and TRBJ1-3, with D tentatively TRBD1 (6 bases). CDR3 length: 14 residues. V gave up 8 bases and J gave up 0 bases, with 11 bases separating them. Germline V gene lookup returns CDR1 MNHNS and CDR2 SASEGT. Written as DNA, the CDR3 is TGTGCCAGCGGCGACAGGAGCTCTGGAAACACCATATATTTT. This codes for CASGDRSSGNTIYF.

The rearrangement uses TRBV6-1 and TRBJ2-1; D may be TRBD1 (6 bases). Per germline, CDR1 MNHNS and CDR2 SASEGT. Trimming removed 10 bases at V and 0 bases at J, with 16 bases between. The CDR3 spans 15 residues. As DNA, the CDR3 is TGTGCCACCCAACAGGGATGGAGCTCCTACAATGAGCAGTTCTTC. Protein sequence: CATQQGWSSYNEQFF.

The chain uses TRBV18 and TRBJ1-2; no clear D gene. The CDR3 is 12 amino acids. Deletions cut 6 bases from V and 6 bases from J, with 11 bases between. Germline V gene sequence: CDR1 KGHSH, CDR2 LQKENI. CDR3 nucleotides: TGTGCCAGCTCCGGGGAAGGGAATGGCTACACCTTC. Translated, it gives CASSGEGNGYTF.

The chain couples TRBV4-2 to TRBJ1-2; TRBD1 matches 12 bases. The CDR3 sequence is 17 residues long. The J segment lost 5 bases and the V segment lost 1 base, leaving 8 bases of the junction unmatched. Germline-derived CDR1 and CDR2 are LGHNA and YNFKEQ. The DNA of the CDR3 is TGTGCCAGCAGCCAAGGGTACCGGGACAGGGGGCAATATGGCTACACCTTC. It yields the protein CASSQGYRDRGQYGYTF.